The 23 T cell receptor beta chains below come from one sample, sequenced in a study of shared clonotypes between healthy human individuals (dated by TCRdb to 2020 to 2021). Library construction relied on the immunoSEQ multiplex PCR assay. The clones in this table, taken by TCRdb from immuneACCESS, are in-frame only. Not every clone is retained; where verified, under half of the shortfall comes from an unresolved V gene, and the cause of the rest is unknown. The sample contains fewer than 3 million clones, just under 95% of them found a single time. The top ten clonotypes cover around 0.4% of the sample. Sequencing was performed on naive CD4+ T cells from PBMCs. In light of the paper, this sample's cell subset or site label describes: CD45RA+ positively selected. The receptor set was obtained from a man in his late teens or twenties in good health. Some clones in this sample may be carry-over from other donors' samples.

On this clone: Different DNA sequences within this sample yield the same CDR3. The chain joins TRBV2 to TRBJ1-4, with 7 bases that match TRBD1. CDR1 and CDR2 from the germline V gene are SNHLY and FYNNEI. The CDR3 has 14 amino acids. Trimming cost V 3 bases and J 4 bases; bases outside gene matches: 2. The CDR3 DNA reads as TGTGCCAGCAGTGAGACAGGGTTTAATGAAAAACTGTTTTTT. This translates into CASSETGFNEKLFF. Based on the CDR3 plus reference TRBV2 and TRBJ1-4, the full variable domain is EPEVTQTPSHQVTQMGQEVILRCVPISNHLYFYWYRQILGQKVEFLVSFYNNEISEKSEIFDDQFSVERPDGSNFTLKIRSTKLEDSAMYFCASSETGFNEKLFFGSGTQLSVL.

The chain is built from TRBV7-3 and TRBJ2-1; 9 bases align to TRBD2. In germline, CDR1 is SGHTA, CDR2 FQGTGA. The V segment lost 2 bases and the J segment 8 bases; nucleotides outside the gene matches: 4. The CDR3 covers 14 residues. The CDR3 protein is CASSLGTSIDEQFF. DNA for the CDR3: TGTGCCAGCAGCTTAGGGACTAGCATCGATGAGCAGTTCTTC.

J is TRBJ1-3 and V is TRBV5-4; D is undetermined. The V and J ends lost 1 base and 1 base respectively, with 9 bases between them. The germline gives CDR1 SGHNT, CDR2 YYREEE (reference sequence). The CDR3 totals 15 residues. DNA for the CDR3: TGTGCCAGCAGCTTGTATGCCGGGTCTGGAAACACCATATATTTT. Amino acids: CASSLYAGSGNTIYF. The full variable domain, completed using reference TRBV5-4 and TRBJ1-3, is ETGVTQSPTHLIKTRGQQVTLRCSSQSGHNTVSWYQQALGQGPQFIFQYYREEENGRGNFPPRFSGLQFPNYSSELNVNALELDDSALYLCASSLYAGSGNTIYFGEGSWLTVV.

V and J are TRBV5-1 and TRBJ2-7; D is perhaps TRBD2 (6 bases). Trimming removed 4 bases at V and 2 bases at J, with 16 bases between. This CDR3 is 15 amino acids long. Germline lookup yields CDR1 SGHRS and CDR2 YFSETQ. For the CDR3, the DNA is TGCGCCAGCAGCGAGCGGCCGGAGGGGCCCTACGAGCAGTACTTC. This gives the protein CASSERPEGPYEQYF.

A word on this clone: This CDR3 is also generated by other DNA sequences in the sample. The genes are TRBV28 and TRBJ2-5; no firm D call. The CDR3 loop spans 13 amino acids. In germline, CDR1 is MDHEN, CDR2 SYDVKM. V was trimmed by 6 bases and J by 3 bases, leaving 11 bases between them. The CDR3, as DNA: TGTGCCAGCAGCCCTTGGGCGAAAGAGACCCAGTACTTC. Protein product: CASSPWAKETQYF.

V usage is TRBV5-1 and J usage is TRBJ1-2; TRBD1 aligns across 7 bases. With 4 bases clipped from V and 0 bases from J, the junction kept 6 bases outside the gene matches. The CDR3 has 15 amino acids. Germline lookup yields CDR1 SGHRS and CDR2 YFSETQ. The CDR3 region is CASSKTGDSNYGYTF. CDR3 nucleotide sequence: TGCGCCAGCAGCAAAACAGGGGATTCTAACTATGGCTACACCTTC.

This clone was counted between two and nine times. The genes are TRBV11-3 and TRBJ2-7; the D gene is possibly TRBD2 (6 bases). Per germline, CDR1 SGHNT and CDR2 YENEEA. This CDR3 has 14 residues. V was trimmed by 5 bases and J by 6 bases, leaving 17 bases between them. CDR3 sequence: CASSARDGSSEQYF. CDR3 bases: TGTGCCAGCAGCGCCCGGGACGGGAGCTCCGAGCAGTACTTC. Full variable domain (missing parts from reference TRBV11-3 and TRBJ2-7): EAGVVQSPRYKIIEKKQPVAFWCNPISGHNTLYWYLQNLGQGPELLIRYENEEAVDDSQLPKDRFSAERLKGVDSTLKIQPAELGDSAVYLCASSARDGSSEQYFGPGTRLTVT.

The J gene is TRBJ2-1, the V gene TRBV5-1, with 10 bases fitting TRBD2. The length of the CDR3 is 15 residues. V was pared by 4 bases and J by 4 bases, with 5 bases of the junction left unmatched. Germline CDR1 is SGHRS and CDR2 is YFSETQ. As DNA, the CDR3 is TGCGCCAGCAGCGGAAGCGGGAGGGATTACAATGAGCAGTTCTTC. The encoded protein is CASSGSGRDYNEQFF.

The DNA for the CDR3 is TGCGCCAGCAGCTCGACAGCTCAAGAGACCCAGTACTTC. Translated, it gives CASSSTAQETQYF. The chain combines TRBV5-1 with TRBJ2-5, with D possibly matching TRBD1 (5 bases). CDR1 and CDR2 (germline): SGHRS, YFSETQ. The CDR3 sequence is 13 residues long. Trimming removed 3 bases at V and 2 bases at J, with 8 bases between.

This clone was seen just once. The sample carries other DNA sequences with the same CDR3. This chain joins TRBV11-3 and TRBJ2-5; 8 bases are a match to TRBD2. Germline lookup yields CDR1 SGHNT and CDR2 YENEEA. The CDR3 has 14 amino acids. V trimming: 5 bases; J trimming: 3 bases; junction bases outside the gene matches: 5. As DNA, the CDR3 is TGTGCCAGCAGCCCCGGGGGGGCCGAAGAGACCCAGTACTTC. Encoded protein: CASSPGGAEETQYF.

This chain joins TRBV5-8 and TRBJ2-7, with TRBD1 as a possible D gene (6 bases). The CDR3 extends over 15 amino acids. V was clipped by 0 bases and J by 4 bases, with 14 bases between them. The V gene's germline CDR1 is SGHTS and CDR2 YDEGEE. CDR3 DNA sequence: TGTGCCAGCAGCTTGGCCGGGACACCCCTATACGAGCAGTACTTC. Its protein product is CASSLAGTPLYEQYF. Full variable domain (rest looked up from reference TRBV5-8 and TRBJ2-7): EAGVTQSPTHLIKTRGQQATLRCSPISGHTSVYWYQQALGLGLQFLLWYDEGEERNRGNFPPRFSGRQFPNYSSELNVNALELEDSALYLCASSLAGTPLYEQYFGPGTRLTVT.

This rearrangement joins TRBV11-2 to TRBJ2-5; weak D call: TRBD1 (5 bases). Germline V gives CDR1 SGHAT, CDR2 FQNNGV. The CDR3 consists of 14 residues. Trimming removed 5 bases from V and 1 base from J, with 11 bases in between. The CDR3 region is CASSRGNSQETQYF. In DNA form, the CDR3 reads TGTGCCAGCAGCAGGGGAAACTCCCAAGAGACCCAGTACTTC.

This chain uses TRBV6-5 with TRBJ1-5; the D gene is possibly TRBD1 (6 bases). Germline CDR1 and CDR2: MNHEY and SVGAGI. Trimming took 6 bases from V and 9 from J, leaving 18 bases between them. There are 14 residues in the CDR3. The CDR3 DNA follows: TGTGCCAGCAGCCCTACGGACAGTTTTCGGCCCCAGCATTTT. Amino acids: CASSPTDSFRPQHF.

The CDR3 DNA reads TGTGCCAGCAGTTTCGGACAGGCCCGCAATCAGCCCCAGCATTTT. Translation gives CASSFGQARNQPQHF. V and J are TRBV28 and TRBJ1-5, with TRBD1 identical over 7 bases. V lost 3 bases, J lost 2 bases, and 4 bases stayed unmatched. The CDR3 loop spans 15 amino acids. In germline, CDR1 is MDHEN, CDR2 SYDVKM.

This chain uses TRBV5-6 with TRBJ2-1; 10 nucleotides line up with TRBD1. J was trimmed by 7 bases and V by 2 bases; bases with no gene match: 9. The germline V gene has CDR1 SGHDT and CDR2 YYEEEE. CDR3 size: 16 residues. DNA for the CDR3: TGTGCCAGCAGCTTATACGACAGGGGGCGAGTGAATGAGCAGTTCTTC. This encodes CASSLYDRGRVNEQFF.

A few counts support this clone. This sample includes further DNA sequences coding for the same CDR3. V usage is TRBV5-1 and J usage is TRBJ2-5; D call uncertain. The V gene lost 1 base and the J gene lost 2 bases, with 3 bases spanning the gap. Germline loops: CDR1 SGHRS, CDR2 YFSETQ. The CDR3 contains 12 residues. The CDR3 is CASSLNQETQYF. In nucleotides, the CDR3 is TGCGCCAGCAGCTTGAATCAAGAGACCCAGTACTTC.

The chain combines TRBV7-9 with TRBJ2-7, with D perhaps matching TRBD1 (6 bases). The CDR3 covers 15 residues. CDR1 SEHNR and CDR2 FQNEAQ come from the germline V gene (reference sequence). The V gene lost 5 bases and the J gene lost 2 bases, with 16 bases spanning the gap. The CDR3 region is CASSPQGLFAYEQYF. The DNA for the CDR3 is TGTGCCAGCAGCCCACAGGGCCTTTTTGCCTACGAGCAGTACTTC. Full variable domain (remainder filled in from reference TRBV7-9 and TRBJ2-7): DTGVSQNPRHKITKRGQNVTFRCDPISEHNRLYWYRQTLGQGPEFLTYFQNEAQLEKSRLLSDRFSAERPKGSFSTLEIQRTEQGDSAMYLCASSPQGLFAYEQYFGPGTRLTVT.

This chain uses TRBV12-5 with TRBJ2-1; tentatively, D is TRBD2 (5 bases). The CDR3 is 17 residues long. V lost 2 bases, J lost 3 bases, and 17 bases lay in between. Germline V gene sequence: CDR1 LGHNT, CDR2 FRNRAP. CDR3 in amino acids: CASGLRISGNLYNEQFF. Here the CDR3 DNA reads TGTGCTAGTGGTTTGCGAATCAGCGGCAACCTCTACAATGAGCAGTTCTTC.

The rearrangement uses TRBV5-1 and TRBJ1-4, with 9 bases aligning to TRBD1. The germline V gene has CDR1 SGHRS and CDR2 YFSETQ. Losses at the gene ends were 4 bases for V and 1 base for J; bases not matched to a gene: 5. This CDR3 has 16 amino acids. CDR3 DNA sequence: TGCGCCAGCAGCGGAGGACAGGGGAGAACTAATGAAAAACTGTTTTTT. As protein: CASSGGQGRTNEKLFF.

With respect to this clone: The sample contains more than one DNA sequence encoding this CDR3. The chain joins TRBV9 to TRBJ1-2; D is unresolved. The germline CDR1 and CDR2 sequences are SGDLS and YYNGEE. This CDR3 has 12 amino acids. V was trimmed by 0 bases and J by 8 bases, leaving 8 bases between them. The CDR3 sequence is CASSVASGGYTF. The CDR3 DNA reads TGTGCCAGCAGCGTAGCTTCTGGCGGCTACACCTTC.

This CDR3 is CASKGGAAEYEKLFF. In DNA form, the CDR3 reads TGTGCCAGCAAAGGGGGGGCGGCCGAGTATGAAAAACTGTTTTTT. The chain is built from TRBV28 and TRBJ1-4; perhaps TRBD1 as D (6 bases). The CDR3 runs 15 residues. Between the trimmed V and J ends, which lost 7 bases and 6 bases, there was a span of 18 bases. Germline V gene data show CDR1 as MDHEN and CDR2 as SYDVKM.

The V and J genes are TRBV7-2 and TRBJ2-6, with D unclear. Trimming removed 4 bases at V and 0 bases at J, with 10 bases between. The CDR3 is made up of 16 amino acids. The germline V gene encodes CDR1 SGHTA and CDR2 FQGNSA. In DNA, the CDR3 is TGTGCCAGCAGCTCGAATCTATACTCTGGGGCCAACGTCCTGACTTTC. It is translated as CASSSNLYSGANVLTF.

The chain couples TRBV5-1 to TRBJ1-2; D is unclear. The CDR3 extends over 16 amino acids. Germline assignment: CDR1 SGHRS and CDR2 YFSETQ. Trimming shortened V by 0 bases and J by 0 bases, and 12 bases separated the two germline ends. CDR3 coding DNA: TGCGCCAGCAGCTTGGCCTCGGGGTTTTCTAACTATGGCTACACCTTC. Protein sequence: CASSLASGFSNYGYTF.